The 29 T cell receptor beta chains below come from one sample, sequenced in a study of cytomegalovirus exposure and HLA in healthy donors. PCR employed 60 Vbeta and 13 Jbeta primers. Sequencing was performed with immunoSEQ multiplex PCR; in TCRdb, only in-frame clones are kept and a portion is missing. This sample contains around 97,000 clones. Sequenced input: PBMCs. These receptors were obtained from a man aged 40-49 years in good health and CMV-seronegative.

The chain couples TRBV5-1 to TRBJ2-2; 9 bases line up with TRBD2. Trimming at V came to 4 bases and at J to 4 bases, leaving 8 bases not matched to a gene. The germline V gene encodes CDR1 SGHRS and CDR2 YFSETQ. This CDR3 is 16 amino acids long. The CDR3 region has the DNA TGCGCCAGCAGCCCTGGGACTAGCCGGAGCACCGGGGAGCTGTTTTTT. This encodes CASSPGTSRSTGELFF.

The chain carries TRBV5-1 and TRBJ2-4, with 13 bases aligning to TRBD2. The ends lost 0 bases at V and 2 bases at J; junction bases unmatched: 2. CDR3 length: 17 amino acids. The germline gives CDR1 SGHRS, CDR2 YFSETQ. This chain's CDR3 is CASSLETSGRTKNIQYF. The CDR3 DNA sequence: TGCGCCAGCAGCTTGGAGACTAGCGGGAGGACCAAAAACATTCAGTACTTC.

CDR3 sequence: CASSLAVTRERGYTF. Written as DNA, the CDR3 is TGTGCCAGCAGCTTAGCCGTAACGAGGGAGAGGGGCTACACCTTC. This chain joins TRBV7-8 and TRBJ1-2; D unresolved. CDR3 size: 15 residues. The germline V gene encodes CDR1 SGHVS and CDR2 FQNEAQ. V lost 0 bases and J lost 8, with 16 bases in between.

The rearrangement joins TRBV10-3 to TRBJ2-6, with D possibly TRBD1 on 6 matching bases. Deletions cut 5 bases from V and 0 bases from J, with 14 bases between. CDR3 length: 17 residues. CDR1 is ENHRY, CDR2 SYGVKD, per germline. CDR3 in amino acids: CAISFRTESSGANVLTF. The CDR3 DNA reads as TGTGCCATCAGTTTCCGGACAGAGAGCTCTGGGGCCAACGTCCTGACTTTC.

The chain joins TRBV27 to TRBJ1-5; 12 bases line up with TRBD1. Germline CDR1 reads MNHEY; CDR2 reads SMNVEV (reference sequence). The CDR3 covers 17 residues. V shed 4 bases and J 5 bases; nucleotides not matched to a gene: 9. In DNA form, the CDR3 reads TGTGCCAGCAGTTCCACCGGGACAGGGGGCGCGGATCAGCCCCAGCATTTT. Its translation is CASSSTGTGGADQPQHF.

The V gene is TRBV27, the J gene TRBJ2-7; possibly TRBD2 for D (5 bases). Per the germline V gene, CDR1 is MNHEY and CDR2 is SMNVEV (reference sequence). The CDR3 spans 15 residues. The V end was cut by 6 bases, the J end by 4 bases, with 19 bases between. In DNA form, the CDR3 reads TGTGCCAGCAGGAGCCCGGGTTCGCGGGTATACGAGCAGTACTTC. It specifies CASRSPGSRVYEQYF.

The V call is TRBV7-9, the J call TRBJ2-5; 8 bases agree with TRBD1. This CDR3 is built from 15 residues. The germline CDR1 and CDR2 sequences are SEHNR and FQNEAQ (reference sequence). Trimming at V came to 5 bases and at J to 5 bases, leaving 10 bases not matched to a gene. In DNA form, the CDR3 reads TGTGCCAGCAGCCCATGGACAGGGCGATTGGAGACCCAGTACTTC. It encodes CASSPWTGRLETQYF.

The CDR3, as DNA: TGTGCCAGCAGTTACTCGAAGGACAGGGAATACGAGCAGTACTTC. The encoded protein is CASSYSKDREYEQYF. This chain joins TRBV6-5 and TRBJ2-7; 8 nucleotides line up with TRBD1. Per germline, CDR1 MNHEY and CDR2 SVGAGI. CDR3 size: 15 residues. V was clipped by 0 bases and J by 4 bases; unmatched bases: 5.

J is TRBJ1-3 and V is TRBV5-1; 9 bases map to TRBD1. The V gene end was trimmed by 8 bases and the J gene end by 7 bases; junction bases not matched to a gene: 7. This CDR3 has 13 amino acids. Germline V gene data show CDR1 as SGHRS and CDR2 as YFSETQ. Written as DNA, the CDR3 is TGCGCCAGTCGACCGGGACAGGGCAACACCATATATTTT. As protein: CASRPGQGNTIYF.

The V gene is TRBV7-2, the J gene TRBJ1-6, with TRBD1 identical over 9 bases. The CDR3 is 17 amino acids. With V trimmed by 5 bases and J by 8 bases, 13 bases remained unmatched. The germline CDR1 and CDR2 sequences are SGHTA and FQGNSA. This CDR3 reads CASSQDRGPYLDSPLHF. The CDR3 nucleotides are TGTGCCAGCAGCCAGGACAGGGGCCCGTACCTCGATTCACCCCTCCACTTT.

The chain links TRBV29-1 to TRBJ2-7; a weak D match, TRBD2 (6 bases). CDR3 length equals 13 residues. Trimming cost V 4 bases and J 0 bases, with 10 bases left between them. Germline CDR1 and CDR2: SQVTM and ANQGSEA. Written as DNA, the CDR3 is TGCAGCGTTGGTGGGGGGAGCTCCTACGAGCAGTACTTC. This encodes CSVGGGSSYEQYF.

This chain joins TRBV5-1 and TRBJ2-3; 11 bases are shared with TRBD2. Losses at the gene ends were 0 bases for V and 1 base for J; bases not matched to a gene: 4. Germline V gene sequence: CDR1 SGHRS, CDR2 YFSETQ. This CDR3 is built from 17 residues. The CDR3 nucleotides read TGCGCCAGCAGCTTGGGGTTAGCGGGAGGGCGCACAGATACGCAGTATTTT. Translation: CASSLGLAGGRTDTQYF.

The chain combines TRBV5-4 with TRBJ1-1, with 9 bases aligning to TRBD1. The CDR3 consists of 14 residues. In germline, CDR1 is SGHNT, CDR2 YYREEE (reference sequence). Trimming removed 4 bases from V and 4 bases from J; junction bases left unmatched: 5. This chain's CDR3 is CASSLGTGRTEAFF. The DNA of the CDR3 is TGTGCCAGCAGCCTGGGGACAGGGCGCACTGAAGCTTTCTTT.

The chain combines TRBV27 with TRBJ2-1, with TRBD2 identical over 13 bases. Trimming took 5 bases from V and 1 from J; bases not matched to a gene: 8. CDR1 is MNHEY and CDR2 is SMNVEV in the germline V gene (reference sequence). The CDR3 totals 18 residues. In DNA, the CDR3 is TGTGCCAGCAGTCCCAGTCAGACTAGCGGGAGGTCCTACAATGAGCAGTTCTTC. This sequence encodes CASSPSQTSGRSYNEQFF.

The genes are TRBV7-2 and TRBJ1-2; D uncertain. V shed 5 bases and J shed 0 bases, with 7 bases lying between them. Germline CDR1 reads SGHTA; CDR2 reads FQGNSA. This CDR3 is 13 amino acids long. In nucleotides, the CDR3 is TGTGCCAGCAGCCCGGTCCCTAACTATGGCTACACCTTC. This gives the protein CASSPVPNYGYTF.

The CDR3 reads CASSASAKETQYF. CDR3 DNA: TGTGCCAGCAGTGCTAGCGCTAAAGAGACCCAGTACTTC. V is TRBV25-1 and J is TRBJ2-5, with D perhaps matching TRBD2 (6 bases). This CDR3 comprises 13 residues. V was pared by 4 bases and J by 3 bases, with 9 bases between. Per the germline V gene, CDR1 is MGHDK and CDR2 is SYGVNS.

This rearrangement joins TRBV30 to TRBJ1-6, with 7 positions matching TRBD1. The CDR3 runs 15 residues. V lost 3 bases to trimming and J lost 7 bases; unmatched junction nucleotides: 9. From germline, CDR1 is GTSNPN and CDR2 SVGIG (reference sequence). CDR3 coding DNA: TGTGCCTGGAGCGCGGAGGGCAGGGGGAATTCACCCCTCCACTTT. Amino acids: CAWSAEGRGNSPLHF.

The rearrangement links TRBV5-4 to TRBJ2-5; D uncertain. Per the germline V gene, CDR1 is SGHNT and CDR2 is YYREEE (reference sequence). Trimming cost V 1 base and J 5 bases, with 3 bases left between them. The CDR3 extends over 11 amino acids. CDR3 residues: CASSLSETQYF. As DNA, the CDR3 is TGTGCCAGCAGCTTGTCGGAGACCCAGTACTTC.

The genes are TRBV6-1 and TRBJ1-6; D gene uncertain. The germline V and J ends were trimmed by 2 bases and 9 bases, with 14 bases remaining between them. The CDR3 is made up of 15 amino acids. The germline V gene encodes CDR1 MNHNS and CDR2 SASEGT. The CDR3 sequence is CASSELPGVGSPLHF. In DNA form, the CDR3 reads TGTGCCAGCAGTGAACTCCCAGGCGTCGGTTCACCCCTCCACTTT.

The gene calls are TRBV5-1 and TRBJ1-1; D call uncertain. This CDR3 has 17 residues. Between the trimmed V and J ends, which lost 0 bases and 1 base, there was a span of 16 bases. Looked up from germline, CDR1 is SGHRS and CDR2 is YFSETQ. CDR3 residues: CASSLGPEAATNTEAFF. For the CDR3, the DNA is TGCGCCAGCAGCTTGGGACCAGAGGCAGCGACGAACACTGAAGCTTTCTTT.

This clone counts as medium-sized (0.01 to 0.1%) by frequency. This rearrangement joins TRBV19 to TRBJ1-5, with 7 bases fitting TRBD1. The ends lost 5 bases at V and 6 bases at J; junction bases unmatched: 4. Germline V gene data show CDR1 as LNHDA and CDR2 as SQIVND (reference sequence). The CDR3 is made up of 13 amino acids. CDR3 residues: CASSPQGTQPQHF. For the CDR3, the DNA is TGTGCCAGTAGTCCACAGGGGACTCAGCCCCAGCATTTT.

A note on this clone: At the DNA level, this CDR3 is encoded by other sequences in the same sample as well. CDR3 DNA: TGTGCCTGGAGTGTAGGGGATCCCAACACTGAAGCTTTCTTT. It is translated as CAWSVGDPNTEAFF. The chain employs TRBV30 and TRBJ1-1, with D possibly TRBD1 on 5 matching bases. The ends were cut back, 0 bases at V and 2 bases at J, with 10 bases in the middle. Germline-derived CDR1 and CDR2 are GTSNPN and SVGIG (reference sequence). The CDR3 has 14 residues.

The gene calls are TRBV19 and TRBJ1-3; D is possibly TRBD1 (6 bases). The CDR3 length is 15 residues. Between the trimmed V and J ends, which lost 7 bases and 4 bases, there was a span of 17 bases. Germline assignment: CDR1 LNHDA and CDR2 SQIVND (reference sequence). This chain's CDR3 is CASTLQGSPGNTIYF. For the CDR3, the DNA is TGTGCCAGTACCCTACAGGGATCTCCCGGAAACACCATATATTTT. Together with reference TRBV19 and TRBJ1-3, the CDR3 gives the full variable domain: DGGITQSPKYLFRKEGQNVTLSCEQNLNHDAMYWYRQDPGQGLRLIYYSQIVNDFQKGDIAEGYSVSREKKESFPLTVTSAQKNPTAFYLCASTLQGSPGNTIYFGEGSWLTVV.

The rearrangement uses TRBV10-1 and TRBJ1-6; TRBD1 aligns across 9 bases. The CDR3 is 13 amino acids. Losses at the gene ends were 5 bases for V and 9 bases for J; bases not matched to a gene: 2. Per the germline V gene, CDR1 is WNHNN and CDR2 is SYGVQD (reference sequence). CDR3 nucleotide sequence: TGCGCCAGCAGTACAGGGGGCTCTTCACCCCTCCACTTT. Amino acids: CASSTGGSSPLHF.

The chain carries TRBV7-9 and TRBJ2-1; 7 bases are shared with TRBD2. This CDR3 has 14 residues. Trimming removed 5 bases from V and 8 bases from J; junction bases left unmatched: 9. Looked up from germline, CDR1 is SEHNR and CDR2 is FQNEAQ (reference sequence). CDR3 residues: CASSPERGRDEQFF. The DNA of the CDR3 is TGTGCCAGCAGCCCTGAGCGGGGTCGGGATGAGCAGTTCTTC.

CDR3 residues: CASSLRTARQGELGEKLFF. For the CDR3, the DNA is TGCGCCAGCAGCCTACGAACCGCGCGACAGGGGGAACTTGGTGAAAAACTGTTTTTT. The chain couples TRBV4-1 to TRBJ1-4; 9 bases fit TRBD1. Germline loops: CDR1 MGHRA, CDR2 YSYEKL. Trimming at V came to 4 bases and at J to 7 bases, leaving 19 bases not matched to a gene. This CDR3 region has 19 residues.

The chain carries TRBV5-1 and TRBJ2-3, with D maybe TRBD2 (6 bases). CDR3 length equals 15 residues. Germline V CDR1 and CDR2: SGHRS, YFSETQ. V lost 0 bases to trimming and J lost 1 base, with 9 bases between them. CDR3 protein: CASSLAGVGTDTQYF. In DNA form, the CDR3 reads TGCGCCAGCAGCTTGGCGGGAGTGGGCACAGATACGCAGTATTTT.

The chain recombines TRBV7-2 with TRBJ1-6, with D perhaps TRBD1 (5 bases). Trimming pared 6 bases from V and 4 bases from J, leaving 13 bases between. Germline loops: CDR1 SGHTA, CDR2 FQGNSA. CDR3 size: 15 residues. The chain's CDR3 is CASRREGQYNSPLHF. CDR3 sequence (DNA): TGTGCCAGCAGACGGGAGGGGCAGTATAATTCACCCCTCCACTTT. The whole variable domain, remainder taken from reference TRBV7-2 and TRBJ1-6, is GAGVSQSPSNKVTEKGKDVELRCDPISGHTALYWYRQSLGQGLEFLIYFQGNSAPDKSGLPSDRFSAERTGGSVSTLTIQRTQQEDSAVYLCASRREGQYNSPLHFGNGTRLTVT.

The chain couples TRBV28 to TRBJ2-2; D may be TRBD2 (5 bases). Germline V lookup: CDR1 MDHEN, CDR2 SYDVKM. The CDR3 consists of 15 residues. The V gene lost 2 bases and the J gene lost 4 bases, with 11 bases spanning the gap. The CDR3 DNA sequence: TGTGCCAGCAGTTTACTACTAGTCCCCACCGGGGAGCTGTTTTTT. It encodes CASSLLLVPTGELFF.